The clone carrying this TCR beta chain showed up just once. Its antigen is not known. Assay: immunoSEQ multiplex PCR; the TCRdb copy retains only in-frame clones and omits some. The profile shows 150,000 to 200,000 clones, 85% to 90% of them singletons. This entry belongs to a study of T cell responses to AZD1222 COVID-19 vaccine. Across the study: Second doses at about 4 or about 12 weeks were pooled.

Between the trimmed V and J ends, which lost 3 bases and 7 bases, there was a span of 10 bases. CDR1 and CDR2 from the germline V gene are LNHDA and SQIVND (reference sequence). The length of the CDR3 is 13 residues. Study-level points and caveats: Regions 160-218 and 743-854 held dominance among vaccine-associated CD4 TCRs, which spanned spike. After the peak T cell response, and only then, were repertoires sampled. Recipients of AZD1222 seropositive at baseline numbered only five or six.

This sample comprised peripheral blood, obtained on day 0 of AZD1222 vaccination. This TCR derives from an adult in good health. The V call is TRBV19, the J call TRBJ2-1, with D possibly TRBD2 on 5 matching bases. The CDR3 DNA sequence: TGTGCCAGTAGTATTTCGGGGTTGAATGAGCAGTTCTTC. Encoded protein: CASSISGLNEQFF.